The rows below give T cell receptor beta chains drawn from one sample of a study of cytomegalovirus exposure and HLA in healthy donors. Produced via immunoSEQ multiplex PCR; TCRdb's table is partial and in-frame only. The data contain around 150,000 clones, around 80% of them singletons. The sample consisted of PBMCs. These receptors all stem from a man aged 25 to 40 in good health and CMV-seronegative. The CDR3 runs from the conserved cysteine through the conserved F or W. A D gene is named only where the DNA matches it firmly. A row's size may be missing; if present it is once, few, many or a size class.

>TRBV4-2|-|-|TRBJ1-2
TGTGCCAGCAGCCAAGCTGGAGCTTCCTATGGCTACACCTTC
CASSQAGASYGYTF
>TRBV10-3|once|-|TRBJ2-7
TGTGCCATCAGTGGGGGAAGTAGGAGGAATTACGAGCAGTACTTC
CAISGGSRRNYEQYF
>TRBV7-9|few|-|TRBJ2-1
TGTTCCAGCAGCCTCCGCGAGGGTGGGCAGTTCTTC
CSSSLREGGQFF
>TRBV30|-|-|TRBJ2-3
TGTGCCTGGAGTGATCAGGGTACGGTGACGGGAGATACGCAGTATTTT
CAWSDQGTVTGDTQYF
>TRBV4-2|once|-|TRBJ2-1
TGTGCCAGCAGCCCAGACAGCGGAAGCTCCTACAATGAGCAGTTCTTC
CASSPDSGSSYNEQFF
>TRBV11-2|-|TRBD2|TRBJ2-2
TGTGCCAGCATCATAATAGCGGGATTAAACACCGGGGAGCTGTTTTTT
CASIIIAGLNTGELFF
>TRBV30|-|-|TRBJ2-7
TGTGCCTGGAGAGGGGCCTTCACCTACGAGCAGTACTTC
CAWRGAFTYEQYF
>TRBV6-5|-|-|TRBJ1-4
TGTGCCAGCAGGTCGGGGGGGGGAGATGAAAAACTGTTTTTT
CASRSGGGDEKLFF
>TRBV5-4|-|-|TRBJ2-2
TGTGCCAGCAGCTTACGACAGGCACACACCGGGGAGCTGTTTTTT
CASSLRQAHTGELFF
>TRBV10-3|-|TRBD1|TRBJ2-7
TGTGCCATCAGTTGGGACAGGTCCTACGAGCAGTACTTC
CAISWDRSYEQYF
>TRBV28|-|-|TRBJ2-7
TGTGCCAGCAACCGGGGAACCTCCTACGAGCAGTACTTC
CASNRGTSYEQYF
>TRBV28|-|TRBD1|TRBJ1-1
TGTGCCAGCAGTTCCACCGGGACAGTGAACACTGAAGCTTTCTTT
CASSSTGTVNTEAFF
>TRBV18|-|TRBD2|TRBJ2-7
TGTGCCAGCTCACCGCCAGGGACTAGCAGCTACGAGCAGTACTTC
CASSPPGTSSYEQYF
>TRBV6-5|-|TRBD1|TRBJ1-2
TGTGCCAGCAGTTACGGGACAGGGTTCGGCTACACCTTC
CASSYGTGFGYTF
>TRBV5-4|-|-|TRBJ1-1
TGTGCCAGCAGCTTGGTTAGGGGCGCAACTGAAGCTTTCTTT
CASSLVRGATEAFF
>TRBV19|few|TRBD1|TRBJ1-1
TGTGCCAGCCACCCCCGGGACAGGCAGGGAAACACTGAAGCTTTCTTT
CASHPRDRQGNTEAFF
>TRBV7-9|-|-|TRBJ2-7
TGTGCCAGCAGCTTCCCCGCGGCCGGGAGTCGCTACGAGCAGTACTTC
CASSFPAAGSRYEQYF